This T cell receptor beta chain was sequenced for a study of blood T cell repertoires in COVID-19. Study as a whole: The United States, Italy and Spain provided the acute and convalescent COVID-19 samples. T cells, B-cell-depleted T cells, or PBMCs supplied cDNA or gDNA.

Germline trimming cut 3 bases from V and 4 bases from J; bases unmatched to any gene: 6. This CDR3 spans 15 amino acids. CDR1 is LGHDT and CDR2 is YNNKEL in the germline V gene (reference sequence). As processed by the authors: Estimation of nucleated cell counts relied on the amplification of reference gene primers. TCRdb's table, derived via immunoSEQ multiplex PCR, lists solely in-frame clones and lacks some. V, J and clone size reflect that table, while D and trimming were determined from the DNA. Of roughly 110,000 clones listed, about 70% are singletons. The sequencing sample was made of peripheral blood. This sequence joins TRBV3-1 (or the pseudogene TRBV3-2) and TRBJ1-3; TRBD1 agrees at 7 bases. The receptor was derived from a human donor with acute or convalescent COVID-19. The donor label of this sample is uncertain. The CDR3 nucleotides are TGTGCCAGCAGCCATACGACAGGGCGCGGAAACACCATATATTTT. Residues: CASSHTTGRGNTIYF.